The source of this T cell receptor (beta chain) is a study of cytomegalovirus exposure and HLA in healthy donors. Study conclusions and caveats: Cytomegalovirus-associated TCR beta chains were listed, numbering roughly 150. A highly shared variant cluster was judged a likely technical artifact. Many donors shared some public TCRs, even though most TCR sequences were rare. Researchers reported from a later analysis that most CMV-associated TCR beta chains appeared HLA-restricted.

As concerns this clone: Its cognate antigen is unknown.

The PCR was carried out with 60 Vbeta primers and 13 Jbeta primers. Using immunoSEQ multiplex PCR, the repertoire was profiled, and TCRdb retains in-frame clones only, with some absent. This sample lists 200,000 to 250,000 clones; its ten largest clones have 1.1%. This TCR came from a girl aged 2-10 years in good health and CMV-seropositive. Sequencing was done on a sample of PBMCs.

The CDR3 DNA is TGTGCCAGCAGGCTACCAAGGGGGCGCGACACTGAAGCTTTCTTT. Translated, it gives CASRLPRGRDTEAFF. The rearrangement uses TRBV28 and TRBJ1-1; 7 nucleotides match TRBD1. This CDR3 has 15 residues. Trimming at V came to 6 bases and at J to 3 bases, leaving 10 bases not matched to a gene. The germline CDR1 and CDR2 sequences are MDHEN and SYDVKM.